The T cell receptor (beta chain) under discussion was sequenced for a study of blood T cell repertoires in COVID-19. Across the study: The analysed material was cDNA or gDNA that came from T cells, B-cell-depleted T cells, or PBMCs.

Original analysis: For nucleated cells, counts were estimated from reference gene primer amplification. Using immunoSEQ multiplex PCR, the repertoire was profiled, and TCRdb retains in-frame clones only, with some absent. The V and J calls and clone size are taken from that table; D and trimming were inferred from the DNA. The sample contains about 70,000 clones, 86% of which appear only once. J was trimmed by 6 bases and V by 0 bases; bases with no gene match: 12. The CDR3 has 19 residues. Germline loops: CDR1 LGHNT, CDR2 FRNRAP. Sequences were obtained from peripheral blood. The chain joins TRBV12-5 to TRBJ2-3; 13 bases line up with TRBD2. The clonotype was recovered from a human donor in a cohort sampled during active COVID-19. The CDR3 DNA follows: TGTGCTAGTGGTTTGGTACGGGAGGGGGGACTAGCGGGGATGGATACGCAGTATTTT. Residues: CASGLVREGGLAGMDTQYF.